Listed below are T cell receptor beta chains from one sample, sequenced in a study of T cells in Graves' hyperthyroidism and ophthalmopathy. Using its own MiXCR run on the multiplex PCR reads, TCRdb lists one record per CDR3 protein. This table holds 730,000 or so distinct CDR3 sequences, roughly a sixth found once. The sequenced sample consisted of blood. The receptors were sampled from a woman between 45 and 60 years old with Graves' hyperthyroidism that later progressed to Graves' ophthalmopathy. The CDR3 runs from the conserved cysteine through the conserved F or W. Each record gives: clone size, D gene, J gene, V gene, CDR3 protein, CDR3 DNA. The D gene is left open where the match is weak. Size is stated for part of the rows, as once, few or many counts, or as a class when the clone is expanded.

>many|NA|TRBJ2-5|TRBV13
CASSNRETQYF
TGTGCCAGCAGTAATAGAGAGACCCAGTACTTC
>NA|NA|TRBJ2-7|TRBV7-9
CASSLGLGPSSVEQYF
TGTGCCAGCAGCTTAGGTCTGGGCCCCTCGTCGGTGGAGCAGTACTTC
>once|TRBD1|TRBJ2-3|TRBV19
CASSMMDRGRADTQYF
TGTGCCAGTAGTATGATGGACAGGGGGCGCGCAGATACGCAGTATTTT
>many|TRBD1|TRBJ1-5|TRBV20-1
CSAQAGQGGPPQHF
TGCAGTGCCCAGGCGGGACAGGGGGGGCCGCCCCAGCATTTT
>few|TRBD1|TRBJ2-5|TRBV20-1
CSATDPDRAQETQYF
TGCAGTGCTACTGACCCAGACAGGGCACAAGAGACCCAGTACTTC
>many|NA|TRBJ2-7|TRBV3-1
CASSPGPREQYF
TGTGCCAGCAGCCCGGGACCGCGGGAGCAGTACTTC
>few|NA|TRBJ1-2|TRBV27
CASRSGEAYGYTF
TGTGCCAGCAGATCGGGGGAGGCCTATGGCTACACCTTC
>few|NA|TRBJ1-5|TRBV5-1
CASSSGGDFGNQPQHF
TGCGCCAGCAGCTCGGGAGGGGATTTCGGCAATCAGCCCCAGCATTTT
>few|TRBD1|TRBJ2-3|TRBV6-6
CASSYRGTGGDTQYF
TGTGCCAGCAGTTACCGCGGGACAGGTGGAGATACGCAGTATTTT
>few|TRBD2|TRBJ2-7|TRBV4-1
CASSQDWGGFYEQYF
TGCGCCAGCAGCCAAGATTGGGGAGGGTTCTACGAGCAGTACTTC
>NA|TRBD1|TRBJ2-7|TRBV27
CASTPGTGGTYEQYF
TGTGCCAGCACCCCAGGGACAGGGGGCACTTACGAGCAGTACTTC
>many|TRBD1|TRBJ1-5|TRBV2
CASNRPGGQPQHF
TGTGCCAGCAATAGGCCAGGGGGTCAGCCCCAGCATTTT
>NA|NA|TRBJ2-1|TRBV27
CASSLSVSGVDEQFF
TGTGCCAGCAGTTTATCGGTGTCAGGGGTGGATGAGCAGTTCTTC
>NA|TRBD1|TRBJ1-5|TRBV4-2
CASSQDGQGLQPQHF
TGTGCCAGCAGCCAAGACGGACAGGGTTTGCAGCCCCAGCATTTT
>many|NA|TRBJ1-6|TRBV19
CASSPLTDSPLHF
TGTGCCAGTAGTCCTTTGACGGATTCACCCCTCCACTTT
>many|NA|TRBJ2-3|TRBV5-1
CASSQRNDRGGVDTQYF
TGCGCCAGCAGCCAACGGAACGACCGGGGCGGGGTGGATACGCAGTATTTT
>NA|NA|TRBJ1-5|TRBV4-1
CASSETLRQGQPQHF
TGCGCCAGCAGCGAGACACTCCGCCAAGGTCAGCCCCAGCATTTT
>few|TRBD2|TRBJ2-3|TRBV9
CASSVSLGGGTDTQYF
TGTGCCAGCAGCGTATCCCTGGGGGGGGGCACAGATACGCAGTATTTT
>many|TRBD2|TRBJ2-2|TRBV5-1
CASSLEAGGTGELFF
TGCGCCAGCAGCTTGGAAGCGGGGGGAACCGGGGAGCTGTTTTTT
>few|TRBD1|TRBJ1-6|TRBV19
CASTQGASYNSPLHF
TGTGCCAGTACCCAGGGGGCGTCCTATAATTCACCCCTCCACTTT
>NA|NA|TRBJ1-4|TRBV5-4
CASSLTGSSDEKLFF
TGTGCCAGCAGCCTAACAGGGAGTAGTGATGAAAAACTGTTTTTT
>NA|NA|TRBJ1-5|TRBV6-1
CASSEVRGGQPQHF
TGTGCCAGCAGTGAAGTTAGGGGGGGTCAGCCCCAGCATTTT
>NA|NA|TRBJ2-5|TRBV13
CASRPRTGRETQYF
TGTGCCAGCAGACCCCGTACAGGGCGAGAGACCCAGTACTTC
>many|NA|TRBJ1-5|TRBV20-1
CSAQGIVQPYSNQPQHF
TGCAGTGCTCAGGGGATAGTACAGCCATATAGCAATCAGCCCCAGCATTTT
>many|TRBD2|TRBJ2-3|TRBV14
CASRLAGGSTQYF
TGTGCCAGCCGGCTAGCGGGGGGGTCTACGCAGTATTTT
>many|NA|TRBJ2-5|TRBV2
CASGILETQYF
TGTGCCAGCGGGATTTTGGAGACCCAGTACTTC
>NA|NA|TRBJ2-3|TRBV10-3
CAISDELTSTDTQYF
TGTGCCATCAGTGACGAGTTGACTAGCACAGATACGCAGTATTTT
>few|NA|TRBJ1-4|TRBV5-1
CASSLRSGINEKLFF
TGCGCCAGCAGCTTGAGATCGGGGATCAATGAAAAACTGTTTTTT
>NA|NA|TRBJ1-1|TRBV6-1
CASSEGFRRNEAFF
TGTGCCAGCAGTGAAGGGTTCCGGCGGAATGAAGCTTTCTTT
>NA|TRBD1|TRBJ1-5|TRBV27
CASSDGTAYQPQHF
TGTGCCAGCTCCGACGGGACAGCTTATCAGCCCCAGCATTTT
>NA|NA|TRBJ2-7|TRBV27
CASSLRGNSGPGAEFYEQYF
TGTGCCAGCAGTTTACGGGGGAACTCCGGCCCCGGAGCTGAATTTTACGAGCAGTACTTC
>many|NA|TRBJ1-1|TRBV7-8
CASTPSIPTGDHEAFF
TGTGCCAGCACACCCTCCATACCGACAGGCGATCATGAAGCTTTCTTT
>many|NA|TRBJ1-2|TRBV6-5
CASSYAPTQGGGYTF
TGTGCCAGCAGTTACGCCCCAACTCAGGGCGGTGGCTACACCTTC
>NA|NA|TRBJ1-1|TRBV25-1
CASRDAGYKSEAFF
TGTGCCAGCCGTGACGCAGGGTACAAGTCTGAAGCTTTCTTT
>few|TRBD1|TRBJ1-4|TRBV6-1
CASRTYRDRVGEKLFF
TGTGCCAGCAGAACGTACCGGGACAGGGTAGGAGAAAAACTGTTTTTT
>NA|TRBD2|TRBJ2-5|TRBV6-1
CASSKTPGLAGGLQETQYF
TGTGCCAGCAGTAAAACCCCGGGACTAGCGGGGGGGTTACAAGAGACCCAGTACTTC
>NA|TRBD1|TRBJ1-1|TRBV7-6
CASSLAGGRDTEAFF
TGTGCCAGCAGCTTAGCAGGGGGCAGGGACACTGAAGCTTTCTTT
>NA|TRBD1|TRBJ2-5|TRBV6-6
CASSYSAGTEIRETQYF
TGTGCCAGCAGTTACTCAGCCGGGACAGAGATTCGGGAGACCCAGTACTTC
>NA|NA|TRBJ2-5|TRBV9
CASSVNTQETQYF
TGTGCCAGCAGCGTAAATACCCAAGAGACCCAGTACTTC
>NA|TRBD2|TRBJ2-7|TRBV7-9
CASSPALGLAGGPRGSYEQYF
TGTGCCAGCAGCCCAGCCTTAGGACTAGCGGGGGGGCCGAGGGGTTCCTACGAGCAGTACTTC
>many|NA|TRBJ2-3|TRBV7-9
CASSSVRGGQDTQYF
TGTGCCAGCAGCTCTGTCAGGGGAGGCCAAGATACGCAGTATTTT
>NA|NA|TRBJ2-1|TRBV10-3
CAISESTGPEQFF
TGTGCCATCAGTGAGTCCACGGGCCCTGAGCAGTTCTTC
>few|TRBD1|TRBJ2-7|TRBV7-9
CASSIGTGTYEQYF
TGTGCCAGCAGCATCGGGACAGGGACCTACGAGCAGTACTTC
>few|TRBD1|TRBJ2-1|TRBV5-5
CASSGEGQGVGNEQFF
TGTGCCAGCAGCGGTGAAGGACAGGGGGTAGGGAATGAGCAGTTCTTC
>many|TRBD1|TRBJ2-5|TRBV2
CASSGGGTDSSRETQYF
TGTGCCAGCAGTGGGGGTGGGACAGACTCAAGTCGAGAGACCCAGTACTTC
>NA|NA|TRBJ2-2|TRBV4-2
CASQGGSYTGELFF
TGTGCCAGCCAGGGTGGGTCCTACACCGGGGAGCTGTTTTTT
>few|NA|TRBJ1-2|TRBV12-3/TRBV12-4
CASSSLGREQDGYTF
TGTGCCAGCAGTTCGTTGGGCAGGGAGCAAGATGGCTACACCTTC
>few|NA|TRBJ2-5|TRBV7-9
CASHRGEETQYF
TGTGCCTCCCACCGGGGCGAGGAGACCCAGTACTTC
>many|TRBD2|TRBJ2-1|TRBV11-2
CASSTSGVSYNEQFF
TGTGCCAGCAGCACCAGCGGGGTCTCCTACAATGAGCAGTTCTTC
>NA|TRBD1|TRBJ2-1|TRBV20-1
CSAHDRGVYNEQFF
TGCAGTGCACACGACAGGGGGGTCTACAATGAGCAGTTCTTC
>NA|NA|TRBJ1-2|TRBV10-3
CAISEARTSNYGYTF
TGTGCCATCAGTGAGGCCAGGACTTCAAACTATGGCTACACCTTC
>many|TRBD1|TRBJ1-2|TRBV7-9
CASRTTGEAYGYTF
TGTGCCAGCAGGACGACAGGGGAGGCCTATGGCTACACCTTC
>few|TRBD1|TRBJ1-2|TRBV9
CASSPTGTSGYTF
TGTGCCAGCAGCCCGACAGGGACCAGTGGCTACACCTTC
>many|NA|TRBJ2-7|TRBV29-1
CSVAPKMGSTYEQYF
TGCAGCGTTGCCCCGAAAATGGGATCTACCTACGAGCAGTACTTC
>NA|TRBD2|TRBJ2-5|TRBV5-1
CASSGTSGDRFQETQHF
TGCGCCAGCAGCGGGACTAGCGGGGATAGATTTCAAGAGACCCAGCACTTC
>few|TRBD1|TRBJ2-1|TRBV11-2
CASSLWDRGEENEQFF
TGTGCCAGCAGCTTATGGGACAGGGGGGAGGAAAATGAGCAGTTCTTC
>many|NA|TRBJ2-5|TRBV3-1
CASSQEIEGETQYF
TGTGCCAGCAGCCAAGAAATCGAGGGTGAGACCCAGTACTTC
>few|TRBD1|TRBJ2-5|TRBV20-1
CSARPLLTGREEETQYF
TGCAGTGCTAGACCCCTCCTGACAGGGAGAGAAGAAGAGACCCAGTACTTC
>NA|NA|TRBJ1-6|TRBV6-2/TRBV6-3
CAGGDFLKVGSPLHF
TGTGCCGGAGGGGATTTTCTGAAAGTAGGGTCACCCCTCCACTTT